This TCR delta chain was sequenced during a study of delta chains in infants with herpesvirus infections (dated by TCRdb to 2021 to 2023). Study-level background: The study prospectively followed a Ugandan infant birth cohort from birth to characterize gammadelta T cell responses to primary cytomegalovirus (CMV) infection. Infant blood samples were grouped into approximate age categories of 1.5, 4, 8 and 12 months. Previously published Belgian fetal and cord blood gammadelta TCR data were added only for comparison and were not generated in this cohort. From PBMC, gammadelta TCRs were sequenced for some 19 CMV-infected infants (one congenitally infected) and about eight CMV-uninfected infants who had sufficient sample available. The study searched for a public fetal Vdelta1/Vgamma8 gammadelta TCR clonotype in infants who acquired CMV infection after birth.

The CDR3 runs 21 residues from the cysteine to the phenylalanine. Only the CDR3 DNA is retained, 63 bases long and in frame from the first base. V lost 0 bases and J lost 5 bases; the stretch between them is 31 bases long. The germline V gene sets CDR1 to TSWWSYY and CDR2 to QGS. Infants were enrolled after their mothers, pregnant women receiving prenatal care in Kampala, Uganda, were recruited, and documentation of maternal HIV status was required. Weekly visits were made to families, and infant clinical information, oral swabs and peripheral blood were collected beginning at 6 weeks of age and every 4 months thereafter. Blood was drawn into heparin tubes, and PBMC were isolated via Ficoll-Paque density gradient centrifugation and then cryopreserved. A remark on this clone: This receptor's antigen is unknown. It differs at one base from a far larger clone, so likely a read error. This sample includes further DNA sequences coding for the same CDR3.

Library preparation used RT-PCR. To generate TCR cDNA, PBMC RNA underwent reverse transcription with SuperScript II using gamma-chain- and delta-chain-specific primers. After purification with AMPure XP beads, the cDNA was amplified and indexed with Illumina adapters using the Nextera XT Index Kit. Sequencing of gammadelta TCR libraries was carried out on an Illumina MiSeq using a V2 300-cycle kit. As for the authors' bioinformatics: Using MiXCR v2.1.12, CDR3 sequences were assembled, and reads were mapped onto D, J and V genes obtained from GenBank. Repertoire analyses of the CDR3 clonotypes were performed with VDJtools v1.2.1. After TCRdb called clones again from the public reads with CATT, rows with identical DNA were merged. The V and J calls come from TCRdb's annotation, not from the publication. The sample contains 140 to 150 delta-chain clones, about 30% of them found a single time. The ten largest clones capture under 99% of the sample.

On the study overall, not on this receptor specifically: Detection of the public clonotype was limited to the first time point after infection, and the public clonotype was not found in uninfected infants or in infants infected after 120 days. Public-clonotype frequency among Vdelta1 cells appeared to correlate inversely with age at infection and decayed rapidly, seemingly not persisting beyond 2 to 3 months. Of approximately 20 CMV-infected infants, 4 carried the public Vdelta1 clonotype: three infants infected postnatally before 120 days of age and the congenitally infected infant. In CMV-uninfected infants, the public clonotype might still exist at levels below the detection limit. Limitations noted by the authors included a small sample size and a lack of race- or environment-matched controls, because nearly all Ugandans acquire CMV before adulthood.

This TCR came from a human donor who was a Ugandan infant, either HIV-exposed or HIV-unexposed (not recorded which). The V gene is TRDV1 and the J gene is TRDJ1, and TRDD3 may be the D gene, going by 8 matching bases. The material was peripheral blood, obtained at time point 1 of longitudinal follow-up. The DNA sequence is TGTGCTCTTGGGGAACTTCGTTCCTACGCTGGGGGAGGGACCTTCGGAGATAAACTCATCTTT. Its protein product is CALGELRSYAGGGTFGDKLIF.